This TCR beta chain was identified during a study of T cells in Graves' hyperthyroidism and ophthalmopathy. RNA transcripts yielded amplified TCR beta CDR3 regions. The primer set for the first-round RT-PCR of the TCR CDR3 was HTBI. MiXCR was run by TCRdb on the multiplex PCR reads, yielding one entry per CDR3 protein. The sample includes around 440,000 distinct CDR3 sequences, approximately 14% of them seen just once. This CDR3 has 13 residues. Trimming pared 6 bases from V and 3 bases from J, leaving 9 bases between. Ten or more counts support this clonotype. The V gene is TRBV12-3 or TRBV12-4, the J gene TRBJ2-1, with a possible D match to TRBD1 (5 bases). The sequencing sample was made of blood. This receptor was identified in a woman in her late teens or twenties with Graves' hyperthyroidism. DNA of the CDR3: TGTGCCAGCAGCACAGGATACTACAATGAGCAGTTCTTC. This translates into CASSTGYYNEQFF.